This passage covers 29 T cell receptor beta chains from one sample sequenced in a study of blood T cell repertoires in COVID-19. The method was immunoSEQ multiplex PCR; TCRdb's version includes in-frame clones alone and lacks a portion of them. The table has about 76,000 clones, about nine tenths seen once. Sequenced material: peripheral blood. These receptors came from a human donor in a cohort sampled during active COVID-19.

This clone was recorded a few times. CDR3 protein: CASSYKAAGAYEQYF. CDR3 bases: TGTGCCAGCAGTTACAAGGCGGCGGGGGCTTACGAGCAGTACTTC. The chain combines TRBV6-2 or TRBV6-3 with TRBJ2-7; a weak D match, TRBD2 (7 bases). There are 15 residues in the CDR3. The germline gives CDR1 MNHEY, CDR2 SVGEGT. V lost 2 bases to trimming and J lost 4 bases, with 15 bases between them.

The chain joins TRBV30 to TRBJ1-1, with D possibly being TRBD1 (6 bases). Germline assignment: CDR1 GTSNPN and CDR2 SVGIG (reference sequence). The CDR3 covers 13 residues. Trimming took 2 bases from V and 1 from J, leaving 8 bases between them. The CDR3 bases are TGTGCCTGGAGTCGGACAGCGAACACTGAAGCTTTCTTT. This codes for CAWSRTANTEAFF.

This clone came up once. The V gene is TRBV3-1 (or the pseudogene TRBV3-2), the J gene TRBJ2-1; 9 nucleotides line up with TRBD1. In germline, CDR1 is LGHDT, CDR2 YNNKEL (reference sequence). The ends lost 9 bases at V and 6 bases at J; junction bases unmatched: 6. This CDR3 contains 13 residues. CDR3 sequence: CARPGQGLNEQFF. The DNA of the CDR3 is TGTGCCAGGCCGGGACAGGGTCTCAATGAGCAGTTCTTC.

Regarding this clone: Relative to the germline gene, one junction end is altered; a read error may explain this. The chain carries TRBV7-7 and TRBJ2-2, with TRBD1 matching 11 bases. This CDR3 is 15 amino acids long. From germline, CDR1 is SSHAT and CDR2 FNYEAQ (reference sequence). The CDR3: CASSAGQGGVGELFF. As DNA, the CDR3 is TGTGCTAGCAGCGCGGGACAGGGGGGCGTAGGGGAGCTGTTTTTT.

The rearrangement uses TRBV30 and TRBJ2-7, with D tentatively TRBD2 (5 bases). This CDR3 spans 12 amino acids. In germline, CDR1 is GTSNPN, CDR2 SVGIG (reference sequence). The V end lost 2 bases, the J end lost 3 bases, and 8 bases lay between the germline ends. CDR3 protein: CAWSRGNYEQYF. The CDR3 DNA reads TGTGCCTGGAGTCGGGGAAACTACGAGCAGTACTTC.

This clone was detected only a few times. The chain recombines TRBV6-2 or TRBV6-3 with TRBJ2-7; D may be TRBD2 (6 bases). This CDR3 region has 13 residues. Germline CDR1 is MNHEY and CDR2 is SVGEGT. V was trimmed by 6 bases and J by 5 bases, leaving 14 bases between them. In nucleotides, the CDR3 is TGTGCCAGCAGCCCCAGACTAGGCGACGAGCAGTACTTC. It codes for CASSPRLGDEQYF.

The chain is built from TRBV27 and TRBJ2-4; TRBD1 is a possible D gene (6 bases). Germline V gene lookup returns CDR1 MNHEY and CDR2 SMNVEV (reference sequence). The CDR3 is 19 residues long. V lost 4 bases, J lost 0 bases, and 22 bases lay in between. Here the CDR3 reads CASSSRQVRTKLAKNIQYF. The DNA for the CDR3 is TGTGCCAGCAGTTCCCGACAGGTTAGAACTAAACTAGCCAAAAACATTCAGTACTTC.

CDR3 loop: CASSLVGQRRNEKLFF. The CDR3 nucleotides are TGTGCCAGCAGTTTAGTCGGACAGCGACGTAATGAAAAACTGTTTTTT. The chain combines TRBV28 with TRBJ1-4, with D possibly being TRBD1 (6 bases). The V gene's germline CDR1 is MDHEN and CDR2 SYDVKM. V was clipped by 2 bases and J by 4 bases, with 14 bases between them. There are 16 residues in the CDR3.

V is TRBV10-2 and J is TRBJ2-3; 12 bases align to TRBD2. Trimming took 4 bases from V and 5 from J; bases not matched to a gene: 4. Per germline, CDR1 WSHSY and CDR2 SAAADI. This CDR3 comprises 15 residues. The CDR3 sequence is CASSGTSGIGDTQYF. The CDR3 DNA sequence: TGCGCCAGCAGTGGGACTAGCGGGATTGGAGATACGCAGTATTTT.

The V and J genes are TRBV7-2 and TRBJ2-5; D is unresolved. CDR3 length: 13 amino acids. V lost 2 bases, J lost 3 bases, and 7 bases lay in between. From germline, CDR1 is SGHTA and CDR2 FQGNSA. The CDR3 DNA reads TGTGCCAGCAGCTTACTACAGAAAGAGACCCAGTACTTC. It codes for CASSLLQKETQYF.

The gene calls are TRBV18 and TRBJ2-2; 10 bases are a match to TRBD1. Germline values: CDR1 KGHSH, CDR2 LQKENI. This CDR3 contains 16 residues. V lost 5 bases, J lost 7 bases, and 10 bases stayed unmatched. In DNA form, the CDR3 reads TGTGCCAGCTCATCAAACCGGGACAGGGGTTTCGGGGAGCTGTTTTTT. This encodes CASSSNRDRGFGELFF. The full variable domain, completed using reference TRBV18 and TRBJ2-2, is NAGVMQNPRHLVRRRGQEARLRCSPMKGHSHVYWYRQLPEEGLKFMVYLQKENIIDESGMPKERFSAEFPKEGPSILRIQQVVRGDSAAYFCASSSNRDRGFGELFFGEGSRLTVL.

V usage is TRBV7-3 and J usage is TRBJ2-1; D call uncertain. The V gene lost 3 bases and the J gene lost 0 bases, with 3 bases spanning the gap. CDR3 length equals 13 residues. CDR1 and CDR2 (germline): SGHTA, FQGTGA. The CDR3 DNA sequence: TGTGCCAGCAGCTTGAGCTCCTACAATGAGCAGTTCTTC. This encodes CASSLSSYNEQFF.

As concerns this clone: The same CDR3 arises from other DNA sequences in this sample as well. The gene calls are TRBV5-6 and TRBJ1-5; D may be TRBD1 (6 bases). CDR3 size: 14 residues. V lost 4 bases, J lost 1 base, and 9 bases lay in between. Per the germline V gene, CDR1 is SGHDT and CDR2 is YYEEEE. Here the CDR3 reads CASSEGQSNQPQHF. The CDR3 DNA reads as TGTGCCAGCAGCGAAGGACAGAGCAATCAGCCCCAGCATTTT.

The chain combines TRBV6-1 with TRBJ2-4, with TRBD2 matching 7 bases. Germline V gives CDR1 MNHNS, CDR2 SASEGT. V trimming: 2 bases; J trimming: 0 bases; junction bases outside the gene matches: 16. This CDR3 comprises 20 residues. CDR3 amino acids: CASSEWDGLVTDVAKNIQYF. DNA for the CDR3: TGTGCCAGCAGTGAATGGGATGGACTAGTTACAGATGTAGCCAAAAACATTCAGTACTTC.

The chain joins TRBV4-3 to TRBJ2-5, with 9 positions matching TRBD1. Germline V gives CDR1 LGHNA, CDR2 YSLEER. Germline trimming cut 3 bases from V and 5 bases from J; bases unmatched to any gene: 4. The CDR3 is made up of 14 amino acids. In nucleotides, the CDR3 is TGCGCCAGCAGCCAGAAGACAGGGGGGGAGACCCAGTACTTC. Amino acids: CASSQKTGGETQYF.

This chain links TRBV7-2 with TRBJ2-5; 10 nucleotides line up with TRBD2. Trimming took 1 base from V and 5 from J; bases not matched to a gene: 7. This CDR3 spans 16 amino acids. Germline V gene sequence: CDR1 SGHTA, CDR2 FQGNSA. Here the CDR3 DNA reads TGTGCCAGCAGCTTAGGAGGAGCGGGAGGGAGGGAGACCCAGTACTTC. Protein sequence: CASSLGGAGGRETQYF.

This clone was seen more than once but under ten times. This chain joins TRBV11-2 and TRBJ1-3; 7 positions agree with TRBD1. The ends lost 6 bases at V and 1 base at J; junction bases unmatched: 6. CDR1 is SGHAT, CDR2 FQNNGV, per germline. This CDR3 contains 15 residues. CDR3 sequence: CASRISTGSGNTIYF. CDR3 nucleotide sequence: TGTGCCAGCAGAATATCGACAGGGTCTGGAAACACCATATATTTT.

The DNA of the CDR3 is TGCGCCAGCAGCCAAGACACGACTAGCGGGGGAAGCTACGAGCAGTACTTC. Residues: CASSQDTTSGGSYEQYF. The chain joins TRBV4-3 to TRBJ2-7; 12 bases fit TRBD2. Germline assignment: CDR1 LGHNA and CDR2 YSLEER. J was trimmed by 3 bases and V by 0 bases; bases with no gene match: 6. The CDR3 is made up of 17 amino acids.

The chain has TRBV9 and TRBJ2-5, with D perhaps TRBD1 (7 bases). Germline CDR1 SGDLS, CDR2 YYNGEE. The V and J ends lost 4 bases and 4 bases respectively, with 14 bases between them. CDR3 length: 14 amino acids. The CDR3 coding sequence is TGTGCCAGCAGCCCCAGGGGGGACGGAGAGACCCAGTACTTC. As protein: CASSPRGDGETQYF.

The V and J genes are TRBV4-3 and TRBJ1-1; D ambiguous. The germline gives CDR1 LGHNA, CDR2 YSLEER. Trimming cost V 1 base and J 0 bases, with 3 bases left between them. The CDR3 contains 13 residues. CDR3 sequence reads: CASSQGVNTEAFF. DNA for the CDR3: TGCGCCAGCAGCCAAGGAGTGAACACTGAAGCTTTCTTT.

The chain joins TRBV27 to TRBJ2-1; 12 bases line up with TRBD2. Germline V CDR1 and CDR2: MNHEY, SMNVEV (reference sequence). V was pared by 6 bases and J by 9 bases, with 9 bases of the junction left unmatched. This CDR3 region has 15 residues. For the CDR3, the DNA is TGTGCCAGCAGCCGCCAGGGACTAGCGGGCGGTGAGCAGTTCTTC. Its translation is CASSRQGLAGGEQFF.

This chain connects TRBV18 to TRBJ2-5; 7 bases align to TRBD1. The length of the CDR3 is 14 residues. The V segment lost 5 bases and the J segment 2 bases; nucleotides outside the gene matches: 5. Germline loops: CDR1 KGHSH, CDR2 LQKENI. CDR3: CASSGNRGQETQYF. CDR3 coding DNA: TGTGCCAGCTCAGGTAACAGGGGACAAGAGACCCAGTACTTC.

The chain links TRBV6-2 or TRBV6-3 to TRBJ2-3; 7 bases fit TRBD1. V lost 4 bases to trimming and J lost 3 bases; unmatched junction nucleotides: 7. The CDR3 extends over 15 amino acids. The germline V gene encodes CDR1 MNHEY and CDR2 SVGEGT. In DNA form, the CDR3 reads TGTGCCAGCAGTTCCGGGACAGTAACGACAGATACGCAGTATTTT. It yields the protein CASSSGTVTTDTQYF.

V gene TRBV4-3 combines with J gene TRBJ2-7; D ambiguous. Trimming pared 0 bases from V and 3 bases from J, leaving 12 bases between. The CDR3 sequence is 15 residues long. Germline values: CDR1 LGHNA, CDR2 YSLEER. CDR3 DNA sequence: TGCGCCAGCAGCCAAGATGACTCCTTATTCTACGAGCAGTACTTC. Protein product: CASSQDDSLFYEQYF.

The V and J genes are TRBV7-6 and TRBJ1-5, with a possible D match to TRBD1 (6 bases). The length of the CDR3 is 16 residues. Trimming shortened V by 5 bases and J by 0 bases, and 14 bases separated the two germline ends. Germline values: CDR1 SGHVS, CDR2 FNYEAQ. CDR3 residues: CASSLLQGTSNQPQHF. DNA for the CDR3: TGTGCCAGCAGCCTTCTACAGGGTACTAGCAATCAGCCCCAGCATTTT. The full variable domain, completed using reference TRBV7-6 and TRBJ1-5, is GAGVSQSPRYKVTKRGQDVALRCDPISGHVSLYWYRQALGQGPEFLTYFNYEAQQDKSGLPNDRFSAERPEGSISTLTIQRTEQRDSAMYRCASSLLQGTSNQPQHFGDGTRLSIL.

The gene calls are TRBV12-3 or TRBV12-4 and TRBJ1-5; D gene uncertain. This CDR3 contains 13 residues. Trimming took off 5 bases at V and 5 bases at J, with 10 bases between the two ends. The CDR3 loop reads CASSPGGYQPQHF. CDR3 bases: TGTGCCAGCAGTCCCGGCGGATATCAGCCCCAGCATTTT.

The sample holds one count of this clone. V and J are TRBV7-8 and TRBJ2-2, with D perhaps matching TRBD2 (7 bases). CDR1 and CDR2 from the germline V gene are SGHVS and FQNEAQ. The V end was cut by 4 bases, the J end by 4 bases, with 16 bases between. The CDR3 is 16 amino acids. The CDR3 nucleotides read TGTGCCAGCAGCTCCACGCGGGGGCGCGGCACCGGGGAGCTGTTTTTT. Amino acid sequence: CASSSTRGRGTGELFF.

V usage is TRBV19 and J usage is TRBJ1-1, with a tentative D call TRBD1 (5 bases). Germline lookup yields CDR1 LNHDA and CDR2 SQIVND (reference sequence). Trimming removed 6 bases at V and 1 base at J, with 18 bases between. CDR3 length: 16 amino acids. The chain's CDR3 is CASSIGRGWGNTEAFF. The CDR3, as DNA: TGTGCCAGTAGCATCGGGAGGGGATGGGGGAACACTGAAGCTTTCTTT.

V gene TRBV11-2 combines with J gene TRBJ2-2; tentative D call: TRBD2 (5 bases). V was shortened by 3 bases and J by 3 bases, with 11 bases between the two germline ends. The length of the CDR3 is 15 residues. Looked up from germline, CDR1 is SGHAT and CDR2 is FQNNGV. CDR3 coding DNA: TGTGCCAGCAGCTTGAGGGCGGTCGACACCGGGGAGCTGTTTTTT. It is translated as CASSLRAVDTGELFF.